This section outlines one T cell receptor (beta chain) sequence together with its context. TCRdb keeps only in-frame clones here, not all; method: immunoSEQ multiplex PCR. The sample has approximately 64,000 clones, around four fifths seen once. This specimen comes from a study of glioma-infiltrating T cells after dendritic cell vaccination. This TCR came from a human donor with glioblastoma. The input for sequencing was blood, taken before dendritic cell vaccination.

Here the CDR3 reads CASSPLLGGNTEAFF. The CDR3 bases are TGTGCCAGCAGTCCCCTGCTGGGGGGGAACACTGAAGCTTTCTTT. This chain connects TRBV27 to TRBJ1-1, with D possibly TRBD1 on 5 matching bases. CDR3 length: 15 residues. Germline V gives CDR1 MNHEY, CDR2 SMNVEV (reference sequence). V dropped 5 bases and J dropped 1 base, with 14 bases sitting between them.